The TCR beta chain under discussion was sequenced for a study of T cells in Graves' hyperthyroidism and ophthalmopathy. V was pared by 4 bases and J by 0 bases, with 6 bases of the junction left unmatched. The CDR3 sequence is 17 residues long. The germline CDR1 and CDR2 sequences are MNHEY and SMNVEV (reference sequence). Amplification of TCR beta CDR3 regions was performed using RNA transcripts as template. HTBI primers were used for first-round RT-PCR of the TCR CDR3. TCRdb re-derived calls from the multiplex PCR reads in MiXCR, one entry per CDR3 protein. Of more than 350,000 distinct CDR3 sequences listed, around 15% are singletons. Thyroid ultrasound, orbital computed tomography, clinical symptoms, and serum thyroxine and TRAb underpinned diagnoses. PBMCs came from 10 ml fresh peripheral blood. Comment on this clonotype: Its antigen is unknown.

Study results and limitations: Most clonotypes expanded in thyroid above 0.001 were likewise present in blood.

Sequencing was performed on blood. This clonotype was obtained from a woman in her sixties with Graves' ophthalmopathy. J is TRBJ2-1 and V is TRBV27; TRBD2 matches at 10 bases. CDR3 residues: CASSYKAGGGSYNEQFF. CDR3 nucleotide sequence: TGTGCCAGCAGTTATAAAGCGGGAGGGGGCTCCTACAATGAGCAGTTCTTC.